This TCR beta chain was sequenced for a study of T cell repertoires in cytomegalovirus infection. The CDR3 extends over 14 amino acids. Trimming cost V 6 bases and J 10 bases; bases outside gene matches: 8. The germline gives CDR1 SGHTA, CDR2 FQGNSA. MiXCR was run by TCRdb on the reads, yielding one entry per CDR3 protein. The data show under 200,000 distinct CDR3 sequences, with less than 25% seen just once and 25% held by the top ten. To note about this clonotype: Its antigen is undetermined.

General observations from the study: Based on cumulative public TCR beta family frequency, carriers of CMV plus the relevant HLA were identified. Dominating the ex vivo response were HLA-C-restricted CMV-specific TCR beta clonotypes.

This clonotype was obtained from a human donor in good health (CMV status not recorded). Some clones in this sample may be carry-over from other donors' samples. The sample consisted of CD8+ T cells from cultured PBMCs, taken from culture after CMV antigen stimulation. The rearrangement joins TRBV7-2 to TRBJ2-1, with 11 positions matching TRBD2. CDR3: CASRGTSGAREQFF. CDR3 in DNA: TGTGCCAGCAGGGGGACTAGCGGAGCCAGGGAGCAGTTCTTC.